Listed below are T cell receptor beta chains from one sample, sequenced in a study of graft-versus-host responses after intestinal transplantation. What these receptors recognize is not known. Profiled with immunoSEQ multiplex PCR; TCRdb holds only in-frame clones, not every one. The sample gives some 80,000 clones, under 95% of which show up once; 7.6% is in the top ten. Sample: unstimulated CD8+ T cells sorted from spleen or lymph node cells, taken before transplant. The source of these receptors is a human donor who was the organ donor for an intestinal transplant. The CDR3 runs from the conserved cysteine through the conserved F or W. D genes are given only for firm matches. Clone sizes are given selectively: once, few, many, or a class where the clone is expanded.

>TRBD2|-|TRBJ2-1|16|TRBV7-6
TGTGCCAGCAGCTTAGGAGGGACTAGCGCTTACAATGAGCAGTTCTTC
CASSLGGTSAYNEQFF
>-|-|TRBJ2-2|15|TRBV9
TGTGCCAGCAGCGTAGGGACAAGCTCGGCCGGGGAGCTGTTTTTT
CASSVGTSSAGELFF
>-|-|TRBJ2-5|16|TRBV5-1
TGCGCCAGCAGCTTGGAAGGGGCGCATTATCCAGAGACCCAGTACTTC
CASSLEGAHYPETQYF
>-|-|TRBJ1-2|13|TRBV4-1
TGCGCCAGCGGTGTCGACGAAAGCTATGGCTACACCTTC
CASGVDESYGYTF
>TRBD2|once|TRBJ2-1|16|TRBV18
TGTGCCAGCTCACAAGGGACTAGCGGGGGGCACAATGAGCAGTTCTTC
CASSQGTSGGHNEQFF
>-|once|TRBJ1-1|13|TRBV27
TGTGCCAGCAGTTTAGGAGCGAACACTGAAGCTTTCTTT
CASSLGANTEAFF
>-|-|TRBJ1-1|13|TRBV18
TGTGCCAGCTCACCTCGGTTGAACACTGAAGCTTTCTTT
CASSPRLNTEAFF
>TRBD1|-|TRBJ2-7|14|TRBV19
TGTGCCAGTAGTATCACAGGGGGAAGCTACGAGCAGTACTTC
CASSITGGSYEQYF
>-|once|TRBJ1-5|14|TRBV7-3
TGTGCCAGCAGCTTATCGGGCAGTCATCAGCCCCAGCATTTT
CASSLSGSHQPQHF
>-|-|TRBJ1-3|12|TRBV29-1
TGCAGCGTTGATCCAGGCGGGAACACCATATATTTT
CSVDPGGNTIYF
>TRBD1|-|TRBJ1-1|15|TRBV7-2
TGTGCCAGCACGTCTCTAGGGGGCTGGAACACTGAAGCTTTCTTT
CASTSLGGWNTEAFF
>TRBD1|-|TRBJ2-3|13|TRBV19
TGTGCCAGTAGACAGGGGGCAGGAGATACGCAGTATTTT
CASRQGAGDTQYF
>-|-|TRBJ1-1|13|TRBV6-1
TGTGCCAGCACCCCCGGGGCGAACACTGAAGCTTTCTTT
CASTPGANTEAFF
>TRBD1|-|TRBJ2-7|14|TRBV19
TGTGCCACCCAGGGGACAGGGGGCATCTACGAGCAGTACTTC
CATQGTGGIYEQYF
>-|-|TRBJ1-1|12|TRBV6-5
TGTGCCAGCAGTTACGGAACAGGGACGGCTTTCTTT
CASSYGTGTAFF
>TRBD2|-|TRBJ2-3|15|TRBV6-4
TGTGCCAGCAGTGACAGGGCGGGAGGCACAGATACGCAGTATTTT
CASSDRAGGTDTQYF
>-|-|TRBJ2-1|15|TRBV6-5
TGTGCCAGCAGTTACTCTTCTCTGGGGGCCAATGAGCAGTTCTTC
CASSYSSLGANEQFF
>TRBD1|-|TRBJ2-7|17|TRBV7-9
TGTGCCAGCAGCTCACTACTAGCCCGGACAGGGGGCTACGAGCAGTACTTC
CASSSLLARTGGYEQYF
>-|-|TRBJ1-1|12|TRBV29-1
TGCAGCGTGGAGGGAATGAACACTGAAGCTTTCTTT
CSVEGMNTEAFF
>-|-|TRBJ2-1|15|TRBV18
TGTGCCAGCTCGCAACCCGATCAACTAGTAGGTGAGCAGTTCTTC
CASSQPDQLVGEQFF
>-|-|TRBJ1-3|13|TRBV9
TGTGCCAGCAGCGGTAGTGGGGGTGACACCATATATTTT
CASSGSGGDTIYF
>-|-|TRBJ1-1|12|TRBV7-9
TGTGCCAGCAGCTTAGCGCTCAACCAAGCTTTCTTT
CASSLALNQAFF
>TRBD1|-|TRBJ2-3|16|TRBV5-1
TGCGCCAGCAGCTTGGGGGACAGGGAGGTCACAGATACGCAGTATTTT
CASSLGDREVTDTQYF
>-|-|TRBJ1-5|12|TRBV28
TGTGCCGCGAGGACGCTAAATCAGCCCCAGCATTTT
CAARTLNQPQHF
>-|once|TRBJ1-3|13|TRBV19
TGTGCCAGTAGTATAGGGCCTGGAAACACCATATATTTT
CASSIGPGNTIYF
>TRBD1|once|TRBJ2-3|18|TRBV5-6
TGTGCCAGCAGCTCATCGATGACAGGGGGCCTCAGCACAGATACGCAGTATTTT
CASSSSMTGGLSTDTQYF
>-|once|TRBJ1-1|11|TRBV20-1
TGCAGTGCTAGTTGGAGGAATGAAGCTTTCTTT
CSASWRNEAFF
>-|-|TRBJ1-4|14|TRBV6-4
TGTGCCGGCTACCCCAGGGACGGAGATGAAAAACTGTTTTTT
CAGYPRDGDEKLFF
>TRBD1|-|TRBJ2-1|15|TRBV7-9
TGTGCCAGCAGCGCATCATCGGGACAGGGTGATGAGCAGTTCTTC
CASSASSGQGDEQFF
>-|-|TRBJ1-5|16|TRBV4-1
TGCGCCAGCAGCCAAGAGATAACACAGTTGAGTCAGCCCCAGCATTTT
CASSQEITQLSQPQHF
>-|-|TRBJ2-7|15|TRBV4-1
TGCGCCAGCAGCCATCCCGGGACAAATGACTACGAGCAGTACTTC
CASSHPGTNDYEQYF
>-|-|TRBJ1-1|12|TRBV14
TGTGCCAGCAGCCAAGGGGGGGGCACGGCTTTCTTT
CASSQGGGTAFF
>-|-|TRBJ2-7|15|TRBV25-1
TGTGCCAGCAGTGCTCTAGAGGTGGGCCGGGACGAGCAGTACTTC
CASSALEVGRDEQYF
>-|-|TRBJ1-3|14|TRBV7-9
TGTGCCAGCAGCACGCCCGTTTCTGGAAACACCATATATTTT
CASSTPVSGNTIYF
>-|-|TRBJ2-5|15|TRBV5-1
TGCGCCAGCAGTGCGGTCGGACCCAGACGGGAGACCCAGTACTTC
CASSAVGPRRETQYF
>-|-|TRBJ2-1|14|TRBV6-6
TGTGCCAGCAGGCGGGACATTACCTACAATGAGCAGTTCTTC
CASRRDITYNEQFF
>-|once|TRBJ2-1|15|TRBV19
TGTGCCAGTAGTATTGGCCCCTCTCATTACAATGAGCAGTTCTTC
CASSIGPSHYNEQFF
>-|-|TRBJ2-1|13|TRBV19
TGTGCCAGTAGTCGAGGCGTCTACAATGAGCAGTTCTTC
CASSRGVYNEQFF
>TRBD1|-|TRBJ1-2|15|TRBV7-9
TGTGCCAGCAGCTTAGTTGGGACAGGGGGTGAGGGCTACACCTTC
CASSLVGTGGEGYTF
>-|-|TRBJ1-1|14|TRBV4-2
TGTGCCAGCAGCCAAGCGGGGTCGGACACTGAAGCTTTCTTT
CASSQAGSDTEAFF
>-|-|TRBJ2-7|14|TRBV27
TGTGCCAGCACCTTGAAGGGGGTGGGCTACGAGCAGTACTTC
CASTLKGVGYEQYF
>-|-|TRBJ1-1|15|TRBV11-2
TGTGCCAGCAGCTTAGCTAGGGGAGGGAACACTGAAGCTTTCTTT
CASSLARGGNTEAFF
>-|once|TRBJ2-1|14|TRBV11-2
TGTGCCAGCAGCTCTTTCTTGAGTGACAATGAGCAGTTCTTC
CASSSFLSDNEQFF
>-|-|TRBJ1-6|16|TRBV27
TGTGCCAGCAGTCTCGCAGGGAACCCCGGGAATTCACCCCTCCACTTT
CASSLAGNPGNSPLHF
>-|-|TRBJ2-2|16|TRBV4-2
TGTGCCAGCAGCCAAGGGGCGTTTTTAACAGGCGGGGAGCTGTTTTTT
CASSQGAFLTGGELFF
>-|-|TRBJ1-1|15|TRBV6-5
TGTGCCAGCAGTCACAGGGATGTGACGGGGACTGAAGCTTTCTTT
CASSHRDVTGTEAFF
>-|-|TRBJ2-1|11|TRBV13
TGTGCCAGCAGCCCCTCATATGAGCAGTTCTTC
CASSPSYEQFF
>TRBD2|-|TRBJ2-7|15|TRBV5-4
TGTGCCAGCAGGCCAGCGGGAGGACTAGACTACGAGCAGTACTTC
CASRPAGGLDYEQYF
>TRBD1|-|TRBJ2-1|13|TRBV2
TGTGCCAGCGACAGGGGCTCCTACAATGAGCAGTTCTTC
CASDRGSYNEQFF
>-|-|TRBJ2-3|13|TRBV6-5
TGTGCCAGCGGGCGACCAAGCACAGATACGCAGTATTTT
CASGRPSTDTQYF
>-|-|TRBJ1-1|14|TRBV5-6
TGTGCCAGCAGCCTTGGGCAGACGAACACTGAAGCTTTCTTT
CASSLGQTNTEAFF
>TRBD2|-|TRBJ2-2|20|TRBV4-1
TGCGCCAGCAGCCACCCGGGACCGGGACTAGCGGAGGCCAACACCGGGGAGCTGTTTTTT
CASSHPGPGLAEANTGELFF
>TRBD2|-|TRBJ2-7|18|TRBV7-2
TGTGCCAGCAGCCTTTACGCTAGCAGAATAGCGGGAGACTACGAGCAGTACTTC
CASSLYASRIAGDYEQYF
>-|-|TRBJ2-7|15|TRBV19
TGTGCCAGTAGTGGGGCAGTCCTTACCTCCTACGAGCAGTACTTC
CASSGAVLTSYEQYF